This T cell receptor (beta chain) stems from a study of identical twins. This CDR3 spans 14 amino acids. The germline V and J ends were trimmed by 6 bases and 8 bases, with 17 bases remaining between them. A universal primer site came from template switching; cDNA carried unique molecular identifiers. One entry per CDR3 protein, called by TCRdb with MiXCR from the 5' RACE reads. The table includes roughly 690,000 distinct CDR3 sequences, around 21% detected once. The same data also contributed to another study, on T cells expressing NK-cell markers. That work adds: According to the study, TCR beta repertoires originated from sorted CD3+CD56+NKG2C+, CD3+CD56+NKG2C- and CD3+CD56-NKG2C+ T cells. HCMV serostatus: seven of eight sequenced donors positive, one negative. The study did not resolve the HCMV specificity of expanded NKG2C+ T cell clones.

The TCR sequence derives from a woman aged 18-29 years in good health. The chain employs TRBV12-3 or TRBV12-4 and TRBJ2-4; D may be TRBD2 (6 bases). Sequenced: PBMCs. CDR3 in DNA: TGTGCCAGCAGCCAAGGAGGGTTCGGGGACATTCAGTACTTC. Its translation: CASSQGGFGDIQYF.